Each of the 32 T cell receptor beta chains below was sequenced from the same sample in a study of cytotoxic CD8 clonotypes in ibrutinib-treated CLL. This table comes from immunoSEQ multiplex PCR, and its TCRdb copy is limited to in-frame clones, with some not included. In the table there are 100,000 to 150,000 clones, approximately 85% of which are singletons. The material sequenced was PBMCs, taken after 24 months of ibrutinib treatment. These receptors all stem from a human donor with chronic lymphocytic leukemia.

The chain is built from TRBV18 and TRBJ2-6; D ambiguous. The CDR3 is 17 amino acids. Trimming removed 3 bases at V and 0 bases at J, with 12 bases between. The germline V gene encodes CDR1 KGHSH and CDR2 LQKENI. The CDR3 DNA is TGTGCCAGCTCACCCGAACAGAGACCCTCTGGGGCCAACGTCCTGACTTTC. It specifies CASSPEQRPSGANVLTF.

The chain combines TRBV5-1 with TRBJ1-4; 10 bases map to TRBD1. Germline loops: CDR1 SGHRS, CDR2 YFSETQ. This CDR3 has 15 amino acids. V shed 3 bases, J shed 8 bases, and the junction held 7 bases outside the gene matches. CDR3 nucleotides: TGCGCCAGCAGCTCGGGGACAGGGGTCGGCGAAAAACTGTTTTTT. Protein product: CASSSGTGVGEKLFF.

The chain is built from TRBV5-6 and TRBJ2-1; no clear D gene. Trimming removed 3 bases from V and 0 bases from J, with 10 bases in between. Germline CDR1 reads SGHDT; CDR2 reads YYEEEE. The CDR3 consists of 15 residues. The CDR3 sequence is CASSYRTDSYNEQFF. In DNA form, the CDR3 reads TGTGCCAGCAGCTACCGGACGGACTCCTACAATGAGCAGTTCTTC.

This sequence joins TRBV7-2 and TRBJ1-1; the D is unclear. CDR3 length equals 11 residues. V was trimmed by 2 bases and J by 6 bases, leaving 4 bases between them. The V gene's germline CDR1 is SGHTA and CDR2 FQGNSA. Here the CDR3 DNA reads TGTGCCAGCAGCTTAATCTCTGAAGCTTTCTTT. Encoded protein: CASSLISEAFF.

This chain links TRBV7-3 with TRBJ2-1, with 8 bases aligning to TRBD2. J gave up 5 bases and V 1 base, and 7 bases lay outside the gene matches. The CDR3 loop spans 16 amino acids. Germline CDR1 reads SGHTA; CDR2 reads FQGTGA. The CDR3 DNA sequence: TGTGCCAGCAGCTTAATTCAGACTAGCGCTCACAATGAGCAGTTCTTC. Protein sequence: CASSLIQTSAHNEQFF.

The V call is TRBV6-5, the J call TRBJ2-1; 13 bases line up with TRBD2. Germline loops: CDR1 MNHEY, CDR2 SVGAGI. The V segment lost 4 bases and the J segment 4 bases; nucleotides outside the gene matches: 4. The CDR3 contains 16 residues. DNA for the CDR3: TGTGCCAGCAGTTCCTCGACTAGCGGGGGGTACAATGAGCAGTTCTTC. It specifies CASSSSTSGGYNEQFF.

The V and J genes are TRBV27 and TRBJ2-3; no reliable D call. The CDR3 has 13 amino acids. V gave up 3 bases and J gave up 5 bases, with 9 bases separating them. From germline, CDR1 is MNHEY and CDR2 SMNVEV (reference sequence). This CDR3 is CASSFTGRDTQYF. The CDR3 bases are TGTGCCAGCAGTTTTACGGGTAGAGATACGCAGTATTTT.

The chain couples TRBV18 to TRBJ2-7; 10 bases map to TRBD1. The CDR3 contains 15 residues. Germline-derived CDR1 and CDR2 are KGHSH and LQKENI. J lost 2 bases, V lost 3 bases, and 4 bases had no gene match. CDR3 residues: CASSPRDRGTYEQYF. The CDR3 bases are TGTGCCAGCTCACCTCGGGACAGGGGAACCTACGAGCAGTACTTC.

V usage is TRBV28 and J usage is TRBJ1-1, with 7 bases lining up with TRBD1. CDR1 and CDR2 from the germline V gene are MDHEN and SYDVKM. The trim removed 8 bases at V and 11 bases at J, leaving 11 bases unmatched. The CDR3 has 12 residues. This chain's CDR3 is CASVFRTGGAFF. The CDR3 region has the DNA TGTGCCAGCGTCTTTAGGACAGGCGGGGCTTTCTTT.

The gene calls are TRBV2 and TRBJ2-7, with 12 bases fitting TRBD2. Looked up from germline, CDR1 is SNHLY and CDR2 is FYNNEI. V dropped 4 bases and J dropped 5; count of bases not matched to a gene: 12. The CDR3 spans 17 residues. CDR3 DNA: TGTGCCAGCAGTGTACCCGCCCGACTAGCGGGAGACCACGAGCAGTACTTC. This gives the protein CASSVPARLAGDHEQYF.

Remarks on this clone: The junction does not match germline at one end; this may be a read error. The rearrangement links TRBV7-7 to TRBJ1-4; D is unresolved. The CDR3 is made up of 13 amino acids. From germline, CDR1 is SSHAT and CDR2 FNYEAQ (reference sequence). CDR3 region: CASSEDAHEKLFF. The CDR3 nucleotides read TGTGCTAGCAGCGAGGACGCGCATGAAAAACTGTTTTTT. Full variable domain (remainder filled in from reference TRBV7-7 and TRBJ1-4): GAGVSQSPRYKVTKRGQDVTLRCDPISSHATLYWYQQALGQGPEFLTYFNYEAQPDKSGLPSDRFSAERPEGSISTLTIQRTEQRDSAMYRCASSEDAHEKLFFGSGTQLSVL.

The chain uses TRBV28 and TRBJ1-1; D perhaps matches TRBD1 (6 bases). This CDR3 contains 14 residues. Trimming shortened V by 2 bases and J by 6 bases, and 13 bases separated the two germline ends. The germline gives CDR1 MDHEN, CDR2 SYDVKM. The CDR3 sequence: CASSLEGGGSEAFF. The CDR3, as DNA: TGTGCCAGCAGTTTAGAGGGAGGGGGATCTGAAGCTTTCTTT.

This clone turned up a few times. The chain combines TRBV23-1 with TRBJ1-4, with 12 bases matching TRBD1. TRBV23-1 is reported as an ORF; its role is uncertain. The V and J ends lost 6 bases and 3 bases, in that order; junction bases with no gene match: 17. The CDR3 runs to 20 residues. This CDR3 is CASRVVFGTGGAVANEKLFF. The DNA of the CDR3 is TGCGCCAGCAGAGTCGTTTTCGGGACAGGGGGCGCGGTGGCTAATGAAAAACTGTTTTTT.

The CDR3 is CASTSGQGHNEQFF. The CDR3 nucleotides read TGTGCCAGTACCTCGGGACAGGGCCACAATGAGCAGTTCTTC. The chain recombines TRBV19 with TRBJ2-1, with 9 bases that match TRBD1. Trimming cost V 7 bases and J 5 bases; bases outside gene matches: 6. Germline-derived CDR1 and CDR2 are LNHDA and SQIVND (reference sequence). CDR3 length equals 14 residues.

The V call is TRBV5-1, the J call TRBJ1-6; D may be TRBD1 (5 bases). This CDR3 comprises 14 residues. V was clipped by 0 bases and J by 10 bases, with 11 bases between them. CDR1 is SGHRS, CDR2 YFSETQ, per germline. This chain's CDR3 is CASSLGGVQSPLHF. The DNA for the CDR3 is TGCGCCAGCAGCTTGGGAGGGGTCCAGTCACCCCTCCACTTT.

The rearrangement joins TRBV28 to TRBJ2-7; D uncertain. The V end lost 6 bases, the J end lost 6 bases, and 18 bases lay between the germline ends. CDR3 size: 14 residues. The germline gives CDR1 MDHEN, CDR2 SYDVKM. CDR3 in DNA: TGTGCCAGCAGACCAGCGCTAGAACAAGTCGAGCAGTACTTC. Translation: CASRPALEQVEQYF. The full variable domain, rest sourced from reference TRBV28 and TRBJ2-7, is DVKVTQSSRYLVKRTGEKVFLECVQDMDHENMFWYRQDPGLGLRLIYFSYDVKMKEKGDIPEGYSVSREKKERFSLILESASTNQTSMYLCASRPALEQVEQYFGPGTRLTVT.

In DNA, the CDR3 is TGCAGCGTAGCCCGGGACAGGGGGCCCTACGAGCAGTACTTC. Translation: CSVARDRGPYEQYF. The chain uses TRBV29-1 and TRBJ2-7, with TRBD1 matching over 12 bases. Germline CDR1 is SQVTM and CDR2 is ANQGSEA. Losses at the gene ends were 6 bases for V and 2 bases for J; bases not matched to a gene: 5. CDR3 size: 14 residues.

The V and J genes are TRBV4-3 and TRBJ2-7; D perhaps matches TRBD1 (6 bases). CDR1 and CDR2 from the germline V gene are LGHNA and YSLEER. This CDR3 region has 15 residues. V dropped 2 bases and J dropped 5 bases, with 16 bases sitting between them. The CDR3 nucleotides are TGCGCCAGCAGCCAACAAACTGGGACATCCCACGAGCAGTACTTC. Its translation is CASSQQTGTSHEQYF.

CDR3 sequence reads: CAWSVGTAYNEQFF. The CDR3 DNA reads as TGTGCCTGGAGTGTCGGGACGGCCTACAATGAGCAGTTCTTC. The chain links TRBV30 to TRBJ2-1; D possibly matches TRBD1 or TRBD2 (5 bases each). Germline CDR1 and CDR2: GTSNPN and SVGIG (reference sequence). With 0 bases removed from V and 2 bases from J, the gap between germline ends came to 8 bases. CDR3 length: 14 residues.

This chain uses TRBV19 with TRBJ2-3, with TRBD2 matching 10 bases. Germline assignment: CDR1 LNHDA and CDR2 SQIVND (reference sequence). The CDR3 loop spans 17 amino acids. Trimming took 3 bases from V and 6 from J; bases not matched to a gene: 12. CDR3 in DNA: TGTGCCAGTAGTATCGCGCGGGCTAGCGGGAGTGCGGATACGCAGTATTTT. It is translated as CASSIARASGSADTQYF.

As concerns this clone: The CDR3 does not end in the conserved phenylalanine or tryptophan, so this is likely a read error. It is unclear where the CDR3 begins or ends on the DNA, so no DNA is shown, and the CDR3 is as TCRdb lists it. V usage is TRBV21-1 and J usage is TRBJ1-2. TRBV21-1 is noted as a pseudogene. The CDR3 length equals 12 residues, ends included. This chain's CDR3 is CASSSPRTRQLS.

This clone was seen just once. The chain recombines TRBV4-1 with TRBJ2-6; either TRBD1 or TRBD2 may fit D (5 bases each). The CDR3 runs to 18 residues. CDR1 is MGHRA and CDR2 is YSYEKL in the germline V gene. V lost 1 base and J 0 bases, leaving 13 bases between the germline ends. The CDR3 bases are TGCGCCAGCAGCCAAGGACAGCCGGGAAGCTCTGGGGCCAACGTCCTGACTTTC. Translated, it gives CASSQGQPGSSGANVLTF.

This clone was detected only once. The CDR3 reads CASSLGGLVNEQFF. The CDR3 DNA sequence: TGCGCCAGCAGCTTGGGAGGACTAGTCAATGAGCAGTTCTTC. The chain carries TRBV5-1 and TRBJ2-1; 7 bases align to TRBD2. CDR1 is SGHRS, CDR2 YFSETQ, per germline. The CDR3 extends over 14 amino acids. V shed 0 bases and J 6 bases; nucleotides not matched to a gene: 3.

The chain links TRBV28 to TRBJ2-2, with D perhaps being TRBD1 or TRBD2 (6 bases each). Germline lookup yields CDR1 MDHEN and CDR2 SYDVKM. The CDR3 spans 15 residues. The ends were cut back, 7 bases at V and 7 bases at J, with 19 bases in the middle. CDR3 DNA: TGTGCCAGCACCACGTGGGGGGCTACTGGCGGGGAGCTGTTTTTT. This gives the protein CASTTWGATGGELFF.

The chain is built from TRBV5-4 and TRBJ2-7, with 8 nucleotides matching TRBD1. The trim removed 0 bases at V and 4 bases at J, leaving 6 bases unmatched. The CDR3 extends over 15 amino acids. The germline gives CDR1 SGHNT, CDR2 YYREEE (reference sequence). CDR3 protein: CASSLENRGDYEQYF. The CDR3 DNA reads as TGTGCCAGCAGCTTGGAAAACAGGGGGGATTACGAGCAGTACTTC. The full variable domain, its missing parts supplied by reference TRBV5-4 and TRBJ2-7, is ETGVTQSPTHLIKTRGQQVTLRCSSQSGHNTVSWYQQALGQGPQFIFQYYREEENGRGNFPPRFSGLQFPNYSSELNVNALELDDSALYLCASSLENRGDYEQYFGPGTRLTVT.

The chain combines TRBV27 with TRBJ2-3; D call uncertain. This CDR3 spans 16 amino acids. Germline lookup yields CDR1 MNHEY and CDR2 SMNVEV (reference sequence). Trimming took 0 bases from V and 0 from J, leaving 10 bases between them. The CDR3 DNA is TGTGCCAGCAGTTTATCGTGGAGCACTAGCACAGATACGCAGTATTTT. Its protein is CASSLSWSTSTDTQYF.

The chain recombines TRBV28 with TRBJ1-1; weak D call: TRBD1 (5 bases). V was trimmed by 2 bases and J by 2 bases, leaving 12 bases between them. Looked up from germline, CDR1 is MDHEN and CDR2 is SYDVKM. The CDR3 has 15 residues. CDR3 protein: CASSLRDARNTEAFF. CDR3 DNA: TGTGCCAGCAGTTTAAGGGACGCTCGAAACACTGAAGCTTTCTTT.

The chain couples TRBV7-3 to TRBJ2-5; D ambiguous. V was cut by 1 base and J by 3 bases, with 6 bases left in between. This CDR3 region has 13 residues. CDR1 is SGHTA, CDR2 FQGTGA, per germline. Here the CDR3 DNA reads TGTGCCAGCAGCTTAATTTTGGAAGAGACCCAGTACTTC. Its translation: CASSLILEETQYF.

This chain joins TRBV29-1 and TRBJ2-5; D perhaps matches TRBD1 (6 bases). The CDR3 totals 13 residues. Germline V CDR1 and CDR2: SQVTM, ANQGSEA. V was clipped by 8 bases and J by 1 base, with 14 bases between them. Here the CDR3 reads CSMHRTAQETQYF. The CDR3, as DNA: TGCAGCATGCACCGGACAGCCCAAGAGACCCAGTACTTC.

J is TRBJ2-7 and V is TRBV27; 10 bases are shared with TRBD1. Germline V CDR1 and CDR2: MNHEY, SMNVEV (reference sequence). The length of the CDR3 is 15 residues. The junction had 6 bases not matched to a gene; V was cut back by 6 bases and J by 1 base. The CDR3 spells CASSRQGARSYEQYF. CDR3 nucleotides: TGTGCCAGCAGCCGACAGGGGGCTAGGTCCTACGAGCAGTACTTC.

This chain uses TRBV28 with TRBJ1-3; D is unclear. CDR1 and CDR2 (germline): MDHEN, SYDVKM. Trimming left V 3 bases short and J 0 bases short, with 12 bases between. The CDR3 is 16 residues long. The CDR3 is CASSFTIQTSGNTIYF. The CDR3 nucleotides are TGTGCCAGCAGTTTTACCATCCAAACCTCTGGAAACACCATATATTTT.

This chain connects TRBV6-1 to TRBJ1-3; the D is unclear. The germline gives CDR1 MNHNS, CDR2 SASEGT. The V end was cut by 3 bases, the J end by 0 bases, with 15 bases between. The CDR3 consists of 17 residues. CDR3 loop: CASSERWLGFSGNTIYF. The CDR3 bases are TGTGCCAGCAGTGAGAGGTGGCTAGGGTTCTCTGGAAACACCATATATTTT.